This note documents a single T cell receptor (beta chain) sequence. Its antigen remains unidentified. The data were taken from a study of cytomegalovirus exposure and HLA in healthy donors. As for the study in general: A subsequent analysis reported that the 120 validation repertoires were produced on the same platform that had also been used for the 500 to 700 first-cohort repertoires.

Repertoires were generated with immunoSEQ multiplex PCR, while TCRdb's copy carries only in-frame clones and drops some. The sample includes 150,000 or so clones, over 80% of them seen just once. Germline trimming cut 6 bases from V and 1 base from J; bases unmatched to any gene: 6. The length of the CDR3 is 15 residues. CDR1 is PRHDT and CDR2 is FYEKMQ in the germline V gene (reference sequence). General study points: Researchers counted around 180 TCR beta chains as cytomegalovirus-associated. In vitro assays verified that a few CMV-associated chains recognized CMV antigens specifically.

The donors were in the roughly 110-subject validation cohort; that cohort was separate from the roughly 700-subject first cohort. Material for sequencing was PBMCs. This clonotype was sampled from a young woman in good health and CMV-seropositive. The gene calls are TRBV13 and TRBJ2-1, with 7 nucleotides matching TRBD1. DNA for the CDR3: TGTGCCAGCAGGCCGACAGGGTGGTCCTACAATGAGCAGTTCTTC. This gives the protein CASRPTGWSYNEQFF.